This entry concerns a single TCR beta chain. PCR primers comprised 60 Vbeta and 13 Jbeta primers. Profiling relied on immunoSEQ multiplex PCR, and the TCRdb table lists in-frame clones only, not all of them. The data contain around 70,000 clones, 74% of them singletons. The data are from a study of cytomegalovirus exposure and HLA in healthy donors. Study context: HLA-typed donors contributed approximately 92 million unique TCRs, which were held in an early data release.

Germline CDR1 MNHEY, CDR2 SVGAGI. The CDR3 runs to 13 residues. After removal of 6 bases from V and 5 bases from J, the junction contained 4 bases not matched to a gene. The source material was PBMCs. The clonotype comes from a human donor in good health. The rearrangement joins TRBV6-5 to TRBJ1-5; 7 bases agree with TRBD1. CDR3 protein: CASRSDRDQPQHF. The CDR3, as DNA: TGTGCCAGCAGGAGCGACAGGGATCAGCCCCAGCATTTT.